This is a list of T cell receptor beta chains from one sample in a study of beta chain features in type 1 diabetes. TCRdb keeps only in-frame clones here, not all; method: immunoSEQ multiplex PCR. The profile shows about 16,000 clones, 55% of them singletons. Sequenced sample: stem cell memory CD4+ T cells from blood. These receptors were taken from a woman aged 18-35 years in good health. The CDR3 runs from the conserved cysteine through the conserved F or W. D genes are given only for firm matches. Clone size is given for some rows only: seen once, a few or many times, or a class if the clone is expanded.

clone_size	v_call	j_call	d_call	cdr3_nt	cdr3_aa
-	TRBV29-1	TRBJ2-1	TRBD2	TGCAGCGTCTCCGGGGGGACGGGGGGGAGCTCCTACAATGAGCAGTTCTTC	CSVSGGTGGSSYNEQFF
-	TRBV20-1	TRBJ1-1	-	TGCAGTGCTATGGGGGCCTATGAAGCTTTCTTT	CSAMGAYEAFF
-	TRBV5-1	TRBJ2-7	-	TGCGCCAGCCAGCCGACAGGCCCAGGCGAGCAGTACTTC	CASQPTGPGEQYF
-	TRBV7-9	TRBJ2-5	-	TGTGCCACCCGAATGAAGGCGGGGATGAGCGAGACCCAGTACTTC	CATRMKAGMSETQYF
-	TRBV25-1	TRBJ1-2	-	TGTGCCAGCAGTGAATACCGGCAGGGCGGAGAAGGCTACACCTTC	CASSEYRQGGEGYTF
-	TRBV19	TRBJ2-3	-	TGTGCCAGTAGTGGGGACTGGATTTTCACAGATACGCAGTATTTT	CASSGDWIFTDTQYF
-	TRBV30	TRBJ1-1	-	TGTGCCGTTGGGACACCCATGAACACTGAAGCTTTCTTT	CAVGTPMNTEAFF
-	TRBV7-9	TRBJ2-2	-	TGTGCCAGCAGCTTAGGGACAGCGAACACCGGGGAGCTGTTTTTT	CASSLGTANTGELFF
-	TRBV10-3	TRBJ2-1	TRBD2	TGTGCCATCAGTGGAGCGGGAGGAGCATACAATGAGCAGTTCTTC	CAISGAGGAYNEQFF
-	TRBV6-5	TRBJ2-7	TRBD2	TGTGCCAGCAGTGTAGCGGGAGGGCCCTACGAGCAGTACTTC	CASSVAGGPYEQYF
-	TRBV4-1	TRBJ1-4	-	TGCGCCAGCAGCCAAGATCGGCATGGCGGCGCCGAAAAACTGTTTTTT	CASSQDRHGGAEKLFF
-	TRBV5-1	TRBJ2-1	TRBD2	TGCGCCAGCAGCTTGCCGGGAGGAACAAACAATGAGCAGTTCTTC	CASSLPGGTNNEQFF
-	TRBV2	TRBJ2-7	TRBD2	TGTGCCAGCAGTGGGACTAGCGGGAGTTCCGAGCAGTACTTC	CASSGTSGSSEQYF
-	TRBV6-1	TRBJ1-5	-	TGTGCCAGCAGTGAAGGGGTAGACAGTGATCAGCCCCAGCATTTT	CASSEGVDSDQPQHF
few	TRBV7-2	TRBJ1-1	TRBD1	TGTGCCAGCAGCCAGGGGGTGGGGACTGAAGCTTTCTTT	CASSQGVGTEAFF
-	TRBV5-4	TRBJ1-1	-	TGTGCCAGCAGCTCCAGGTGGGACACTGAAGCTTTCTTT	CASSSRWDTEAFF
medium-sized	TRBV30	TRBJ2-7	TRBD1	TGTGCCTGGCGCCGACAGGGGGCTTCTGGGGAGCAGTACTTC	CAWRRQGASGEQYF
-	TRBV5-1	TRBJ1-3	-	TGCGCCAGCAGCTTTAGGGCAGGGGCAGACTCTGGAAACACCATATATTTT	CASSFRAGADSGNTIYF
-	TRBV19	TRBJ1-2	-	TGTGCCAGTAGTATCCGGGGGTCACTACCCCATGGCTACACCTTC	CASSIRGSLPHGYTF
-	TRBV7-9	TRBJ2-3	TRBD2	TGTGCCAGCAGCTTAAGAGGACTAGCGTTGAGCACAGATACGCAGTATTTT	CASSLRGLALSTDTQYF
-	TRBV18	TRBJ2-1	TRBD2	TGTGCCAGCTCACCTGGAGGACTAGTGTATTTCTATGAGCAGTTCTTC	CASSPGGLVYFYEQFF
-	TRBV27	TRBJ2-1	TRBD2	TGTGCCAGCAGGGGGACTAGCGGGCTCCCTTGGTTCTTC	CASRGTSGLPWFF
once	TRBV7-9	TRBJ2-5	TRBD2	TGTGCCAGCAGCCCTCTTATTATGGGGCGGGGGAGAGAGACCCAGTACTTC	CASSPLIMGRGRETQYF
-	TRBV6-5	TRBJ2-1	TRBD2	TGTGCCAGCAGTTACTCTGCGGGGGGGCCAAATGAGCAGTTCTTC	CASSYSAGGPNEQFF
once	TRBV5-1	TRBJ1-3	TRBD1	TGCGCCAGCAGCGAACGGGACAGGGGACGATCTGGAAACACCATATATTTT	CASSERDRGRSGNTIYF
-	TRBV5-8	TRBJ1-1	-	TGTGCCAGCAGCCGCGGTCCGGACACTGAAGCTTTCTTT	CASSRGPDTEAFF
once	TRBV30	TRBJ1-4	-	TGTGCCTGGAGTCCGGGGAACGTTGCAACTAATGAAAAACTGTTTTTT	CAWSPGNVATNEKLFF
few	TRBV5-1	TRBJ2-7	TRBD2	TGCGCCAGCAGCTTGCGACTAGCGGGAGAGCCGCCCTACGAGCAGTACTTC	CASSLRLAGEPPYEQYF
few	TRBV2	TRBJ2-5	-	TGTGCCAGCTCACTGGTAAAAGAGACCCAGTACTTC	CASSLVKETQYF
-	TRBV28	TRBJ1-5	-	TGTGCCAGCAGCCCTGCGGGGGCAGCTCATCAGCCCCAGCATTTT	CASSPAGAAHQPQHF
few	TRBV6-1	TRBJ2-7	TRBD1	TGTGCCAGCAGACAGGGGCCTAACGAGCAGTACTTC	CASRQGPNEQYF
-	TRBV4-2	TRBJ2-2	-	TGTGCCAGCAGCCAAGGAGAGTTAGGCAGGGCGAACACCGGGGAGCTGTTTTTT	CASSQGELGRANTGELFF
medium-sized	TRBV5-4	TRBJ2-5	-	TGTGCCAGCAGCTTGGATCCGGGGGACGGGGAGACCCAGTACTTC	CASSLDPGDGETQYF
-	TRBV9	TRBJ2-4	-	TGTGCCAGCAGCCCGACTGGTGAGATGCGCATTCAGTACTTC	CASSPTGEMRIQYF
-	TRBV10-3	TRBJ1-1	TRBD1	TGTGCCATCAGTGTGCCAGGGGGATCTACTTTCTTT	CAISVPGGSTFF
once	TRBV9	TRBJ2-1	TRBD2	TGTGCCAGCAGCGTACGAGGAACTGGCGGGGGGGCTTGGGATGAGCAGTTCTTC	CASSVRGTGGGAWDEQFF
-	TRBV5-6	TRBJ1-1	-	TGTGCCAGCAGCTTGGGTCAAGGTAACTTTCAGGGAACTGAAGCTTTCTTT	CASSLGQGNFQGTEAFF
-	TRBV6-1	TRBJ2-7	-	TGTGCCAGCAGTGAAGCCGGGACTTTGCTCTACGAGCAGTACTTC	CASSEAGTLLYEQYF
-	TRBV5-1	TRBJ2-3	TRBD1	TGCGCCAGCAGCGATACACCGGGACAGGGCACAGATACGCAGTATTTT	CASSDTPGQGTDTQYF
once	TRBV7-9	TRBJ1-2	TRBD1	TGTGCCAGCAGACGGACAGGGGGGGGTTTAGCTAACTATGGCTACACCTTC	CASRRTGGGLANYGYTF
once	TRBV6-5	TRBJ2-3	TRBD1	TGTGCCAGCAGTCCAATGACAGGGGGCACAGATACGCAGTATTTT	CASSPMTGGTDTQYF
-	TRBV7-9	TRBJ2-1	TRBD2	TGTGCCAGCAGCTTGGGTACTAGCGGGAGGCTTCAGTTCTTC	CASSLGTSGRLQFF